This T cell receptor (beta chain) was obtained from a study of T cells in Graves' hyperthyroidism and ophthalmopathy. The CDR3 length is 13 residues. V lost 1 base, J lost 6 bases, and 10 bases lay in between. Germline V gives CDR1 SGHDN, CDR2 FVKESK. The CDR3 regions of TCR beta were amplified from RNA transcripts. The TCR CDR3 first-round RT-PCR relied on the HTBI primer set. MiXCR, run by TCRdb on the multiplex PCR reads, gives a single entry per CDR3 protein. Among 500,000 to 600,000 distinct CDR3 sequences listed, less than 20% were seen once. The clonotype originates from a middle-aged man with Graves' ophthalmopathy. V and J are TRBV14 and TRBJ2-7; D is ambiguous. Specimen: blood. This CDR3 is CASSQVESGEQYF. CDR3 coding DNA: TGTGCCAGCAGCCAAGTGGAATCTGGCGAGCAGTACTTC.